The clone carrying this T cell receptor beta chain was seen a few times. On each TCR cDNA molecule, a unique molecular identifier was present. Using its own MiXCR run on the 5' RACE reads, TCRdb lists one record per CDR3 protein. The sample yields roughly 15,000 distinct CDR3 sequences, roughly 19% seen once. The data were obtained in a study of spatial heterogeneity in lung cancer. Time point: blood at routine non-recurrence follow-up after resection. Researchers sequenced whole RNA taken from tumor, nontumor lung or frozen PBMC without sorting. Germline-derived CDR1 and CDR2 are SGHNT and YENEEA. This CDR3 has 16 residues. The V end was cut by 3 bases, the J end by 0 bases, with 12 bases between.

The V gene is TRBV11-3, the J gene TRBJ2-1; either TRBD1 or TRBD2 may fit D (6 bases each). The specimen comprised PBMCs, sampled at follow-up. The TCR comes from a male donor with early-stage non-small cell lung cancer. The CDR3 loop reads CASSFSGGYSYNEQFF. The CDR3 DNA follows: TGTGCCAGCAGCTTCTCCGGGGGCTACTCCTACAATGAGCAGTTCTTC.